A selection of T cell receptor beta chains follows, all from one sample in a study of cytomegalovirus exposure and HLA in healthy donors. Method: immunoSEQ multiplex PCR; TCRdb's copy keeps in-frame clones and lacks some. The sample shows over 150,000 clones, approximately 86% of them seen only once. The sequenced sample was PBMCs. These receptors all come from a man aged 18 to 29 in good health and CMV-seropositive. Each CDR3 is given with its conserved first and last residue. D genes are given only for firm matches. A row's size may be missing; if present it is once, few, many or a size class.

d_call	clone_size	v_call	j_call	cdr3_nt	cdr3_aa
NA	NA	TRBV10-1	TRBJ1-2	TGCGCCAGCAGTGAGACAGGGCTCGCTGGCTACACCTTC	CASSETGLAGYTF
NA	NA	TRBV7-3	TRBJ2-3	TGTGCCAGCAGCTACAATTGGACGATCGGGAACACAGATACGCAGTATTTT	CASSYNWTIGNTDTQYF
TRBD2	NA	TRBV4-3	TRBJ2-4	TGCGCCAGCAGCCAAGAGGGAGTAGCGGGAGACATTCAGTACTTC	CASSQEGVAGDIQYF
NA	NA	TRBV6-5	TRBJ1-4	TGTGCCAGCCGGGGGTCAACTAATGAAAAACTGTTTTTT	CASRGSTNEKLFF
NA	once	TRBV6-6	TRBJ2-2	TGTGCCAGCAAGGAGGGGCCGGGCACCGGGGAGCTGTTTTTT	CASKEGPGTGELFF
NA	once	TRBV6-6	TRBJ2-1	TGTGCCAGCAGTTATGAGGGGGCCTACAATGAGCAGTTCTTC	CASSYEGAYNEQFF
NA	NA	TRBV5-4	TRBJ2-7	TGTGCCAGCAGCCCGTTGGACAGCTACGAGCAGTACTTC	CASSPLDSYEQYF
TRBD2	NA	TRBV5-6	TRBJ2-7	TGTGCCAGCAGCACTCTCGGGACTAGCAGCTCCTACGAGCAGTACTTC	CASSTLGTSSSYEQYF
TRBD2	NA	TRBV5-1	TRBJ2-5	TGCGCCAGCAGCTTGGGACTAGCGGGGGAAGAGACCCAGTACTTC	CASSLGLAGEETQYF
TRBD1	few	TRBV7-2	TRBJ1-1	TGTGCCAGCAGCTTGCCACAGGGGGCGCGTGATGAAGCTTTCTTT	CASSLPQGARDEAFF
TRBD1	once	TRBV25-1	TRBJ1-1	TGTGCCAGCAGTGGGGGACAGGGCCTGGGGATCACTGAAGCTTTCTTT	CASSGGQGLGITEAFF